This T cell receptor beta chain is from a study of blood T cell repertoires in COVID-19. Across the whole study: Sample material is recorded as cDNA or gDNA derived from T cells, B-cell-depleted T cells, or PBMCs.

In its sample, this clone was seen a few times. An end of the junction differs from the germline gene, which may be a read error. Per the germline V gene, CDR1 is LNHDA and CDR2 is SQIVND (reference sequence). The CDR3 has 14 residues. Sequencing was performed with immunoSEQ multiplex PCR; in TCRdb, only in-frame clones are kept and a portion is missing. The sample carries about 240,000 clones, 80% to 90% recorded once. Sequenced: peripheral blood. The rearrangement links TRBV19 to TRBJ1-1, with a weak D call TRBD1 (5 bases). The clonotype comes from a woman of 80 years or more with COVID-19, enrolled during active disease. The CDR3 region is CASSIHAGNAEAFF. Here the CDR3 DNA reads TGTGCCAGTAGTATCCACGCAGGGAACGCTGAAGCTTTCTTT.